The present TCR beta chain was sequenced within a study of low-dose radiotherapy and immunotherapy resistance in tumors. As for the study in general: A dose of 1 Gy per fraction every two weeks went to Cohort 2, totaling 13 Gy over 26 weeks. The treatment that patients received was intravenous nivolumab 240 mg every two weeks plus ipilimumab 1 mg/kg every six weeks. The study gave patients oral aspirin 300 mg daily for four cycles from cycle 1 day 1.

This CDR3 region has 15 residues. The V gene lost 3 bases and the J gene lost 6 bases, with 15 bases spanning the gap. Many counts were recorded for this clonotype. Gene-specific TRAV and TRBV primers were used for first-strand cDNA, covering alpha and beta chains. The PCR that amplified TCRs ran for approximately 20 cycles, relying on a constant-region primer and a V-primer adapter. In TCRdb, the reads were re-called with MiXCR into one record per CDR3 protein. The sample includes more than 50,000 distinct CDR3 sequences, less than 30% of them seen just once. As for time point: before trial treatment. Nivolumab, ipilimumab, aspirin, low-dose cyclophosphamide and low-dose radiotherapy were all administered to the donors.

This clonotype was sampled from a male donor with rectosigmoid adenocarcinoma. The source was PBMCs, collected before treatment. The V call is TRBV12-3 or TRBV12-4, the J call TRBJ1-5, with a possible D match to TRBD1 (5 bases). CDR3 nucleotide sequence: TGTGCCAGCAGTTTTAGGCACCTTGGGGGTCAGCCCCAGCATTTT. Its translation is CASSFRHLGGQPQHF.